A selection of T cell receptor beta chains follows, all from one sample in a study of blood T cell repertoires in COVID-19. Profiled with immunoSEQ multiplex PCR; TCRdb holds only in-frame clones, not every one. The sample records about 140,000 clones, around 81% being singletons. Material for sequencing was peripheral blood. The receptor set was obtained from a human donor in a cohort sampled during active COVID-19. Each CDR3 is given with its conserved first and last residue. D genes are given only for firm matches. Size tells how often a clone was seen (once, few, many) or the class of an expanded clone, and some rows leave it out.

v_call	j_call	clone_size	cdr3_length	d_call	cdr3_nt	cdr3_aa
TRBV10-3	TRBJ2-1	-	15	-	TGTGCCATCAGCGAAGCTAGTGATGCCTACAATGAGCAGTTCTTC	CAISEASDAYNEQFF
TRBV5-1	TRBJ2-3	-	13	-	TGCGCCAGCAGCTTTGAGGGCACAGATACGCAGTATTTT	CASSFEGTDTQYF
TRBV5-1	TRBJ1-2	-	14	-	TGCGCCAGCAGCCTAGACGGGTTAGACTATGGCTACACCTTC	CASSLDGLDYGYTF
TRBV7-7	TRBJ2-1	-	17	-	TGTGCTAGCAGCATAAGGCGTCCCGGGCTAGCCAACAATGAGCAGTTCTTC	CASSIRRPGLANNEQFF
TRBV19	TRBJ1-1	once	13	-	TGTGCCAGTAGTACCGATTTTGAGACTGAAGCTTTCTTT	CASSTDFETEAFF
TRBV7-3	TRBJ2-5	-	15	TRBD2	TGTGCCAGCAGCGACGGACTAGCGAAACAAGAGACCCAGTACTTC	CASSDGLAKQETQYF
TRBV5-1	TRBJ1-1	-	15	-	TGCGCCAGCAGCTTCTTTGGGACTGTGAACACTGAAGCTTTCTTT	CASSFFGTVNTEAFF
TRBV2	TRBJ1-6	-	13	-	TGTGCCAGCAGCCAACTGGTGGATTCACCCCTCCACTTT	CASSQLVDSPLHF
TRBV27	TRBJ2-7	-	17	-	TGTGCCAGCGGAGGCGTACGACTTGGCGAGAGCTCCTACGAGCAGTACTTC	CASGGVRLGESSYEQYF
TRBV4-2	TRBJ1-5	medium-sized	14	-	TGTGCCAGCAGCCAGGACAGCGCGAATCAGCCCCAGCATTTT	CASSQDSANQPQHF
TRBV5-4	TRBJ2-7	few	13	-	TGTGCCAGCAGCTTCATCCCCAGGGACGAGCAGTACTTC	CASSFIPRDEQYF
TRBV6-2/TRBV6-3	TRBJ2-4	-	15	TRBD2	TGTGCCAGCAGTTCCGCCGGGACTAGCGGTAACGATCAGTACTTC	CASSSAGTSGNDQYF
TRBV2	TRBJ2-5	-	13	-	TGTGCCAGCAGTGTGGGGGGACGGGAGACCCAGTACTTC	CASSVGGRETQYF
TRBV11-2	TRBJ2-3	-	16	TRBD1	TGTGCCAGCAGCTTAGGCCGGGACAGGTTAACAGATACGCAGTATTTT	CASSLGRDRLTDTQYF
TRBV4-1	TRBJ2-1	-	16	-	TGCGCCAGCAGCCAAGGGCAGGGAAGGGTTCAGTATGAGCAGTTCTTC	CASSQGQGRVQYEQFF
TRBV5-4	TRBJ2-5	-	15	-	TGTGCCAGCAGCTTGGTTTCTAGCGCACAAGAGACCCAGTACTTC	CASSLVSSAQETQYF
TRBV5-1	TRBJ1-1	few	14	TRBD1	TGCGCCAGCAGCTTGCAGGGGGCGGATGCTGAAGCTTTCTTT	CASSLQGADAEAFF
TRBV7-9	TRBJ2-3	-	16	-	TGTGCCAGCACCGAAGGAGGAGCGGGTTACACAGATACGCAGTATTTT	CASTEGGAGYTDTQYF
TRBV6-5	TRBJ1-2	-	13	-	TGTGCCAGCACCCTGATACAGGGTCTTGGCTACACCTTC	CASTLIQGLGYTF
TRBV28	TRBJ2-1	-	18	-	TGTGCCAGCAGTTGGGGACCCCAGCGGGCCCGAAACTCTAATGAGCAGTTCTTC	CASSWGPQRARNSNEQFF
TRBV19	TRBJ1-5	-	14	-	TGTGCCAGTAGTATACGCGATTACAATCAGCCCCAGCATTTT	CASSIRDYNQPQHF
TRBV5-5	TRBJ2-1	-	14	TRBD1	TGTGCCAGCAGCCCACGGACAGGGACCGATGAGCAGTTCTTC	CASSPRTGTDEQFF
TRBV30	TRBJ1-4	-	14	-	TGTGCCTGGAGTGTAGGATCCAAGCGGGAAAAACTGTTTTTT	CAWSVGSKREKLFF
TRBV14	TRBJ2-1	-	17	TRBD2	TGTGCCAGCAGCCAAGTTTTTCCGGGACTACAGAACAATGAGCAGTTCTTC	CASSQVFPGLQNNEQFF
TRBV28	TRBJ1-1	-	14	-	TGTGCCAGCAGTTTGGGGGCCCAGGGCACTGAAGCTTTCTTT	CASSLGAQGTEAFF
TRBV12-3/TRBV12-4	TRBJ1-1	-	12	TRBD1	TGTGCCAGCAGTCCCGGGACAGGTGAAGCTTTCTTT	CASSPGTGEAFF
TRBV7-2	TRBJ2-7	few	15	-	TGTGCCAGCAGCTTAGGCCCAGGGGAAGCCTACGAGCAGTACTTC	CASSLGPGEAYEQYF
TRBV19	TRBJ1-1	-	15	TRBD1	TGTGCCAGTAGTATTCGGACAGGATTGAACACTGAAGCTTTCTTT	CASSIRTGLNTEAFF
TRBV6-5	TRBJ1-1	-	15	-	TGTGCCAGCATCCCCCGGGGATCGGCGGACACTGAAGCTTTCTTT	CASIPRGSADTEAFF
TRBV29-1	TRBJ2-1	-	13	-	TGCAGCGCCCAAAGAGGCAGGGCGAATGAGCAGTTCTTC	CSAQRGRANEQFF
TRBV3-1/TRBV3-2	TRBJ1-1	-	13	TRBD1	TGTGCCAGCAGCCGGGACAGGAACACTGAAGCTTTCTTT	CASSRDRNTEAFF
TRBV20-1	TRBJ2-1	-	11	TRBD2	TGCAGTGCCCTTCTAGCGGTTGAGCAGTTCTTC	CSALLAVEQFF
TRBV9	TRBJ1-2	-	12	TRBD1	TGTGCCAGCAGCGTCACAGGGGGTGGCTACACCTTC	CASSVTGGGYTF
TRBV5-8	TRBJ2-5	-	13	TRBD1	TGTGCCAGCAGCGGGGACAGGGTTGAGACCCAGTACTTC	CASSGDRVETQYF
TRBV5-4	TRBJ1-1	-	15	-	TGTGCCAGCAGCTCCCAGACACCTCTGAACACTGAAGCTTTCTTT	CASSSQTPLNTEAFF
TRBV13	TRBJ2-3	-	16	TRBD2	TGTGCCAGCAGCCCGGGACTAGCGGGAGGGTCATACGGGCAGTATTTT	CASSPGLAGGSYGQYF
TRBV9	TRBJ1-5	-	13	-	TGTGCCAGCAGCGTCCACAGTGATCAGCCCCAGCATTTT	CASSVHSDQPQHF
TRBV19	TRBJ1-1	-	12	-	TGTGCCAGTAGAGCGTCGGGGGGCCTAGCTTTCTTT	CASRASGGLAFF
TRBV27	TRBJ2-3	-	14	TRBD2	TGTGCCAGCAGTTTAGGGGGGGGGACAGATACGCAGTATTTT	CASSLGGGTDTQYF
TRBV20-1	TRBJ1-2	-	11	TRBD1	TGCAGTGCTGACAGGGGCTATGGCTACACCTTC	CSADRGYGYTF
TRBV4-1	TRBJ2-7	-	17	-	TGCGCCAGCAGCCAATTCTGGGCGGACTCGCCCTCCTACGAGCAGTACTTC	CASSQFWADSPSYEQYF
TRBV6-2/TRBV6-3	TRBJ2-7	-	13	-	TGTGCCAGCAGTTTTAGCGGTACCTACGAGCAGTACTTC	CASSFSGTYEQYF
TRBV7-2	TRBJ2-1	-	14	TRBD2	TGTGCCAGCAGCACAGGACTAGCAGCGAGCGAGCAGTTCTTC	CASSTGLAASEQFF
TRBV28	TRBJ2-5	-	17	TRBD2	TGTGCCAGCAGCCCTGGGGGTTTAGCGGGAGGAGGGGAGACCCAGTACTTC	CASSPGGLAGGGETQYF
TRBV4-2	TRBJ1-2	-	15	TRBD1	TGTGCCAGCAGCCCTCTGGGGACAGGGAACTATGGCTACACCTTC	CASSPLGTGNYGYTF